The 21 T cell receptor beta chains below all came from one sample that was sequenced in a study of cytomegalovirus exposure and HLA in healthy donors. The PCR used 60 Vbeta and 13 Jbeta primers. TCRdb's table, derived via immunoSEQ multiplex PCR, lists solely in-frame clones and lacks some. The table records 110,000 or so clones, around 68% of them present only once. The sample comprised PBMCs. Receptors were obtained from a woman in her thirties or forties in good health and CMV-seropositive.

This sequence joins TRBV10-3 and TRBJ1-4; TRBD1 aligns across 10 bases. J gave up 7 bases and V 5 bases, and 4 bases lay outside the gene matches. CDR1 and CDR2 (germline): ENHRY, SYGVKD. This CDR3 is 14 amino acids long. The CDR3, as DNA: TGTGCCATCAGTAGCGACAGGGGGCGTGAAAAACTGTTTTTT. Amino acid sequence: CAISSDRGREKLFF.

The V and J genes are TRBV5-1 and TRBJ1-1, with D perhaps matching TRBD1 (6 bases). Per germline, CDR1 SGHRS and CDR2 YFSETQ. The CDR3 runs 16 residues. The V and J ends lost 4 bases and 0 bases respectively, with 16 bases between them. The CDR3 bases are TGCGCCAGCAGCGCGGATGTGGGACAAATGAACACTGAAGCTTTCTTT. Translation gives CASSADVGQMNTEAFF.

The chain carries TRBV5-4 and TRBJ1-2; D is undetermined. This CDR3 region has 15 residues. Germline loops: CDR1 SGHNT, CDR2 YYREEE (reference sequence). V dropped 2 bases and J dropped 1 base, with 12 bases sitting between them. The CDR3 DNA follows: TGTGCCAGCAGCTTCAGAGACGGGATTAACTATGGCTACACCTTC. Translating gives CASSFRDGINYGYTF.

J is TRBJ2-7 and V is TRBV15; the D gene is possibly TRBD1 (6 bases). Deletions cut 0 bases from V and 3 bases from J, with 12 bases between. Germline loops: CDR1 LNHNV, CDR2 YYDKDF (reference sequence). The CDR3 runs 15 residues. CDR3 DNA sequence: TGTGCCACCAGCAGAGAGAACAGGGTGAACTACGAGCAGTACTTC. Residues: CATSRENRVNYEQYF.

The CDR3 here is CASSLDPGTGAAFF. In nucleotides, the CDR3 is TGCGCCAGCAGCTTGGACCCCGGGACAGGGGCAGCTTTCTTT. The chain has TRBV5-1 and TRBJ1-1; 10 bases are a match to TRBD1. Per the germline V gene, CDR1 is SGHRS and CDR2 is YFSETQ. After removal of 0 bases from V and 10 bases from J, the junction contained 6 bases not matched to a gene. This CDR3 comprises 14 residues.

This chain uses TRBV10-3 with TRBJ1-2; D unclear. CDR1 and CDR2 (germline): ENHRY, SYGVKD. The CDR3 runs to 12 residues. V was clipped by 6 bases and J by 4 bases, with 9 bases between them. CDR3 in DNA: TGTGCCATCAGCGAGACGGTCTATGGCTACACCTTC. As protein: CAISETVYGYTF.

V and J are TRBV10-3 and TRBJ2-5; D possibly corresponds to TRBD1 (6 bases). Trimming cost V 4 bases and J 5 bases, with 20 bases left between them. Germline assignment: CDR1 ENHRY and CDR2 SYGVKD. The CDR3 is 16 residues long. The CDR3 region has the DNA TGTGCCATCAGTGGGGATACAGGGTGGAGGCAGGAGACCCAGTACTTC. Translated, it gives CAISGDTGWRQETQYF.

The J gene is TRBJ2-7, the V gene TRBV5-1; 7 bases agree with TRBD1. This CDR3 contains 13 residues. V was clipped by 4 bases and J by 3 bases; unmatched bases: 4. Per the germline V gene, CDR1 is SGHRS and CDR2 is YFSETQ. The CDR3 is CASSKGQRYEQYF. The CDR3 bases are TGCGCCAGCAGCAAGGGACAGCGCTACGAGCAGTACTTC. Supplemented by reference TRBV5-1 and TRBJ2-7, the full variable domain reads KAGVTQTPRYLIKTRGQQVTLSCSPISGHRSVSWYQQTPGQGLQFLFEYFSETQRNKGNFPGRFSGRQFSNSRSEMNVSTLELGDSALYLCASSKGQRYEQYFGPGTRLTVT.

This rearrangement joins TRBV7-9 to TRBJ1-2; D possibly corresponds to TRBD1 (5 bases). Germline values: CDR1 SEHNR, CDR2 FQNEAQ (reference sequence). This CDR3 comprises 13 residues. V shed 0 bases and J shed 6 bases, with 8 bases lying between them. DNA of the CDR3: TGTGCCAGCAGCTTAGCTTCGGGGGATGGCTACACCTTC. Protein product: CASSLASGDGYTF. The full variable domain, its missing parts supplied by reference TRBV7-9 and TRBJ1-2, is DTGVSQNPRHKITKRGQNVTFRCDPISEHNRLYWYRQTLGQGPEFLTYFQNEAQLEKSRLLSDRFSAERPKGSFSTLEIQRTEQGDSAMYLCASSLASGDGYTFGSGTRLTVV.

The rearrangement uses TRBV9 and TRBJ1-4; no firm D call. Germline V gives CDR1 SGDLS, CDR2 YYNGEE. Trimming pared 0 bases from V and 0 bases from J, leaving 9 bases between. The CDR3 consists of 16 residues. CDR3: CASSVGREATNEKLFF. CDR3 coding DNA: TGTGCCAGCAGCGTAGGGAGGGAAGCAACTAATGAAAAACTGTTTTTT.

The J gene is TRBJ2-5, the V gene TRBV2; 13 nucleotides line up with TRBD2. The V and J ends lost 8 bases and 4 bases, in that order; junction bases with no gene match: 7. The CDR3 has 15 amino acids. The germline V gene has CDR1 SNHLY and CDR2 FYNNEI. CDR3 nucleotides: TGTGCCAGCGCCAGACTAGCGGGGGGAGGAGAGACCCAGTACTTC. It encodes CASARLAGGGETQYF. The variable domain in full, completed from reference TRBV2 and TRBJ2-5, reads EPEVTQTPSHQVTQMGQEVILRCVPISNHLYFYWYRQILGQKVEFLVSFYNNEISEKSEIFDDQFSVERPDGSNFTLKIRSTKLEDSAMYFCASARLAGGGETQYFGPGTRLLVL.

This rearrangement joins TRBV5-1 to TRBJ2-1; 9 nucleotides line up with TRBD2. V dropped 0 bases and J dropped 7; count of bases not matched to a gene: 8. Per germline, CDR1 SGHRS and CDR2 YFSETQ. The CDR3 contains 16 residues. This CDR3 is CASSLANGREGNEQFF. The CDR3 DNA reads as TGCGCCAGCAGCTTGGCCAACGGGCGGGAGGGAAATGAGCAGTTCTTC.

The CDR3 region has the DNA TGTGCCAGCAGTTTAGCGGGGGGCACCGGGGAGCTGTTTTTT. This gives the protein CASSLAGGTGELFF. The chain links TRBV6-5 to TRBJ2-2; 10 nucleotides align to TRBD2. V shed 4 bases and J 4 bases; nucleotides not matched to a gene: 0. This CDR3 is 14 amino acids long. The V gene's germline CDR1 is MNHEY and CDR2 SVGAGI.

The V gene is TRBV18, the J gene TRBJ1-1; tentative D call: TRBD1 (5 bases). Trimming stripped 6 bases from V and 4 bases from J, with 15 bases between. The germline V gene has CDR1 KGHSH and CDR2 LQKENI. This CDR3 is 14 amino acids long. CDR3 nucleotides: TGTGCCAGCTCCCCCAAGGACACAATCACTGAAGCTTTCTTT. Its translation: CASSPKDTITEAFF.

This clone was detected a few times. The V call is TRBV7-3, the J call TRBJ1-5; no reliable D call. The CDR3 totals 14 residues. The V gene lost 6 bases and the J gene lost 3 bases, with 12 bases spanning the gap. Germline lookup yields CDR1 SGHTA and CDR2 FQGTGA. CDR3 protein: CASRKLAVNQPQHF. Written as DNA, the CDR3 is TGTGCCAGCAGAAAACTGGCGGTCAATCAGCCCCAGCATTTT.

This clone has only a few counts. This chain joins TRBV6-1 and TRBJ2-3; 10 bases match TRBD2. CDR3 length: 14 residues. V lost 6 bases to trimming and J lost 4 bases; unmatched junction nucleotides: 4. Looked up from germline, CDR1 is MNHNS and CDR2 is SASEGT. Written as DNA, the CDR3 is TGTGCCAGCAGATCCGGGACTAGCGCAGATACGCAGTATTTT. Its translation is CASRSGTSADTQYF.

The chain links TRBV5-1 to TRBJ2-7, with 9 bases fitting TRBD2. Germline V gives CDR1 SGHRS, CDR2 YFSETQ. Germline trimming cut 2 bases from V and 3 bases from J; bases unmatched to any gene: 9. The CDR3 totals 16 residues. CDR3 DNA sequence: TGCGCCAGCAGCTTATCGTTAGCGGGAGCGGGCTACGAGCAGTACTTC. Translating it yields CASSLSLAGAGYEQYF.

This clone was seen only once. The gene calls are TRBV7-9 and TRBJ1-1; D is undetermined. V dropped 6 bases and J dropped 6 bases, with 11 bases sitting between them. Germline lookup yields CDR1 SEHNR and CDR2 FQNEAQ (reference sequence). This CDR3 spans 12 amino acids. The CDR3 reads CASSLKSSEAFF. In DNA, the CDR3 is TGTGCCAGCAGTCTTAAATCTTCTGAAGCTTTCTTT.

The chain uses TRBV30 and TRBJ2-1, with 7 bases identical to TRBD1. The J segment lost 7 bases and the V segment lost 5 bases, leaving 8 bases of the junction unmatched. In germline, CDR1 is GTSNPN, CDR2 SVGIG (reference sequence). The length of the CDR3 is 13 residues. The CDR3 region has the DNA TGTGCCTGGCGTTCACAGGGGCAGAATGAGCAGTTCTTC. Protein: CAWRSQGQNEQFF.

The chain links TRBV7-8 to TRBJ2-3; D remains unclear. CDR1 is SGHVS and CDR2 is FQNEAQ in the germline V gene. The V end was cut by 5 bases, the J end by 6 bases, with 12 bases between. This CDR3 is 13 amino acids long. This CDR3 reads CASSPPRVDTQYF. Here the CDR3 DNA reads TGTGCCAGCAGCCCTCCACGGGTGGATACGCAGTATTTT.

This chain joins TRBV7-2 and TRBJ2-3, with D maybe TRBD1 (5 bases). The CDR3 is 14 amino acids. V lost 6 bases, J lost 1 base, and 11 bases lay in between. CDR1 SGHTA and CDR2 FQGNSA come from the germline V gene. CDR3 residues: CASRGVGGTDTQYF. The CDR3 region has the DNA TGTGCCAGCAGAGGGGTTGGGGGCACAGATACGCAGTATTTT.